This T cell receptor (beta chain) was retrieved from a study of T cell responses to AZD1222 COVID-19 vaccine. Between the trimmed V and J ends, which lost 6 bases and 6 bases, there was a span of 11 bases. In germline, CDR1 is LNHDA, CDR2 SQIVND (reference sequence). The CDR3 is made up of 12 amino acids. Regarding this clone: What it binds is not known.

The study, taken as a whole, reports: Among the donors, most were white British and more were female, and clonal diversity was possibly underestimated. Dominant CD4 TCR responses targeted spike regions 160-218 and 743-854. The study sampled repertoires only after the peak T cell response.

The method was immunoSEQ multiplex PCR; TCRdb's version includes in-frame clones alone and lacks a portion of them. The sample includes 75,000 to 80,000 clones, about nine tenths of them seen just once. Recipients boosted at about 4 weeks or about 12 weeks are pooled. The sequence was collected from an adult who received the AZD1222 COVID-19 vaccine. This rearrangement joins TRBV19 to TRBJ1-2, with D unresolved. Sequences were derived from peripheral blood, sampled 28 days after the second AZD1222 dose. The CDR3 DNA reads as TGTGCCAGTAGCTTAATGGGCCATGGCTACACCTTC. Protein product: CASSLMGHGYTF.